The 27 T cell receptor beta chains presented below share a single source sample, sequenced in a study of blood T cell repertoires in COVID-19. Measured with immunoSEQ multiplex PCR; TCRdb has only the in-frame clones, and not every one. The data hold roughly 390,000 clones, with around 87% observed a single time. What was sequenced was peripheral blood. Receptors originate from a woman under 40 with COVID-19, enrolled during active disease.

As to this clone: Within the sample, other DNA sequences also encode this same CDR3. The chain uses TRBV7-6 and TRBJ2-2; D gene uncertain. CDR3 size: 15 residues. Trimming cost V 2 bases and J 0 bases, with 7 bases left between them. Germline loops: CDR1 SGHVS, CDR2 FNYEAQ. The CDR3, as DNA: TGTGCCAGCAGCTTACGCGGCTCGAACACCGGGGAGCTGTTTTTT. It encodes CASSLRGSNTGELFF.

V gene TRBV7-9 combines with J gene TRBJ2-1, with TRBD2 identical over 12 bases. Germline V lookup: CDR1 SEHNR, CDR2 FQNEAQ (reference sequence). CDR3 length: 19 amino acids. Losses at the gene ends were 5 bases for V and 1 base for J; bases not matched to a gene: 12. CDR3 region: CASSLGIGLAGHSYNEQFF. CDR3 DNA: TGTGCCAGCAGCCTTGGGATCGGACTAGCGGGACATTCCTACAATGAGCAGTTCTTC.

The chain joins TRBV27 to TRBJ1-2; 7 bases fit TRBD1. V shed 5 bases, J shed 2 bases, and the junction held 5 bases outside the gene matches. CDR3 length equals 14 residues. Looked up from germline, CDR1 is MNHEY and CDR2 is SMNVEV (reference sequence). CDR3 bases: TGTGCCAGCAGTGGCCGGGACAGAAACTATGGCTACACCTTC. Residues: CASSGRDRNYGYTF.

V gene TRBV30 combines with J gene TRBJ2-2; D ambiguous. Deletions cut 2 bases from V and 9 bases from J, with 22 bases between. The germline gives CDR1 GTSNPN, CDR2 SVGIG (reference sequence). The CDR3 contains 16 residues. The CDR3 loop reads CAWSSSMSRVSRELFF. The CDR3 DNA is TGTGCCTGGAGTTCGAGTATGAGTCGGGTATCTCGGGAGCTGTTTTTT.

This chain connects TRBV6-4 to TRBJ1-2; D ambiguous. The CDR3 has 15 residues. CDR1 is MRHNA, CDR2 SNTAGT, per germline. The germline V and J ends were trimmed by 6 bases and 1 base, with 15 bases remaining between them. Here the CDR3 DNA reads TGTGCCAGCAGCCCCCGGCCGGGGAATAACTATGGCTACACCTTC. The encoded protein is CASSPRPGNNYGYTF.

V is TRBV11-2 and J is TRBJ2-3, with a tentative D call TRBD1 (6 bases). V dropped 1 base and J dropped 2 bases, with 10 bases sitting between them. CDR1 and CDR2 (germline): SGHAT, FQNNGV. The CDR3 totals 15 residues. DNA of the CDR3: TGTGCCAGCAGCTTAGGAGGGGGATACACAGATACGCAGTATTTT. Its translation: CASSLGGGYTDTQYF.

This clone has only one observation. Other nucleotide sequences in the sample specify the same CDR3. This chain uses TRBV3-1 (or the pseudogene TRBV3-2) with TRBJ2-7; D not resolved. Germline values: CDR1 LGHDT, CDR2 YNNKEL (reference sequence). The CDR3 length is 12 residues. The V end was cut by 0 bases, the J end by 7 bases, with 7 bases between. In nucleotides, the CDR3 is TGTGCCAGCAGCCAAGATCTAAGTGAGCAGTACTTC. Amino acid sequence: CASSQDLSEQYF.

The chain links TRBV7-2 to TRBJ1-5, with D possibly being TRBD1 (6 bases). V lost 4 bases, J lost 2 bases, and 12 bases lay in between. The CDR3 has 15 residues. Looked up from germline, CDR1 is SGHTA and CDR2 is FQGNSA. The CDR3, as DNA: TGTGCCAGCAGCTGGGTCAAGGGGGGCAATCAGCCCCAGCATTTT. Translating it yields CASSWVKGGNQPQHF.

The J gene is TRBJ2-1, the V gene TRBV5-1; the D gene is possibly TRBD1 (6 bases). This CDR3 is 11 amino acids long. V was pared by 6 bases and J by 7 bases, with 8 bases between. Germline values: CDR1 SGHRS, CDR2 YFSETQ. The CDR3 region is CASNRGNEQFF. The CDR3 coding sequence is TGCGCCAGCAATAGGGGGAATGAGCAGTTCTTC.

This clone was observed a handful of times. This chain joins TRBV5-1 and TRBJ1-5; 7 bases line up with TRBD1. Looked up from germline, CDR1 is SGHRS and CDR2 is YFSETQ. The CDR3 is 15 amino acids. The junction had 4 bases not matched to a gene; V was cut back by 1 base and J by 3 bases. Written as DNA, the CDR3 is TGCGCCAGCAGCTTGCAGGGACAGATCAATCAGCCCCAGCATTTT. It is translated as CASSLQGQINQPQHF.

This sequence joins TRBV7-9 and TRBJ2-3, with a weak D call TRBD2 (5 bases). V dropped 3 bases and J dropped 3 bases, with 16 bases sitting between them. This CDR3 is built from 16 residues. CDR1 and CDR2 from the germline V gene are SEHNR and FQNEAQ (reference sequence). This CDR3 is CASSFVRGVDTDTQYF. The CDR3 DNA sequence: TGTGCCAGCAGCTTTGTTCGGGGAGTCGATACAGATACGCAGTATTTT.

This chain connects TRBV6-2 or TRBV6-3 to TRBJ2-1; the D is unclear. This CDR3 has 13 amino acids. Germline lookup yields CDR1 MNHEY and CDR2 SVGEGT. V was pared by 4 bases and J by 3 bases, with 7 bases between. The CDR3 sequence is CASSLRRYNEQFF. The CDR3 bases are TGTGCCAGCAGTTTGCGTCGCTACAATGAGCAGTTCTTC.

V and J are TRBV11-2 and TRBJ2-1; TRBD2 agrees at 7 bases. The CDR3 consists of 15 residues. The junction had 9 bases not matched to a gene; V was cut back by 5 bases and J by 5 bases. Germline CDR1 is SGHAT and CDR2 is FQNNGV. CDR3 nucleotides: TGTGCCAGCAGCCCCCCGGGAGGCGGGCACAATGAGCAGTTCTTC. Residues: CASSPPGGGHNEQFF.

The chain recombines TRBV18 with TRBJ2-7; 10 bases align to TRBD1. V gave up 7 bases and J gave up 4 bases; unmatched junction bases: 10. CDR3 size: 15 residues. Germline CDR1 KGHSH, CDR2 LQKENI. The CDR3 here is CASLEPGQGMYEQYF. Written as DNA, the CDR3 is TGTGCCAGCTTAGAACCGGGACAGGGGATGTACGAGCAGTACTTC. The full variable domain, its missing parts supplied by reference TRBV18 and TRBJ2-7, is NAGVMQNPRHLVRRRGQEARLRCSPMKGHSHVYWYRQLPEEGLKFMVYLQKENIIDESGMPKERFSAEFPKEGPSILRIQQVVRGDSAAYFCASLEPGQGMYEQYFGPGTRLTVT.

The chain carries TRBV2 and TRBJ1-4, with 8 bases fitting TRBD1. In germline, CDR1 is SNHLY, CDR2 FYNNEI. Unmatched junction bases numbered 6, after V lost 4 bases and J lost 5 bases. The CDR3 loop spans 15 amino acids. In nucleotides, the CDR3 is TGTGCCAGCAGTGTGCCACAGGGGGAGAATGAAAAACTGTTTTTT. Protein: CASSVPQGENEKLFF.

The chain couples TRBV5-1 to TRBJ2-5; no definite D call. V dropped 1 base and J dropped 5 bases, with 12 bases sitting between them. The CDR3 spans 14 residues. Per germline, CDR1 SGHRS and CDR2 YFSETQ. For the CDR3, the DNA is TGCGCCAGCAGCTTGTCCCAGGTCGTGGAGACCCAGTACTTC. As protein: CASSLSQVVETQYF.

The chain employs TRBV5-1 and TRBJ2-4; perhaps TRBD2 as D (6 bases). With 1 base removed from V and 5 bases from J, the gap between germline ends came to 13 bases. There are 15 residues in the CDR3. In germline, CDR1 is SGHRS, CDR2 YFSETQ. The CDR3 coding sequence is TGCGCCAGCAGCTTGTGGCGGGGCCGAGAAAACATTCAGTACTTC. Translating gives CASSLWRGRENIQYF.

The rearrangement uses TRBV5-8 and TRBJ2-5; 10 bases map to TRBD1. Unmatched junction bases numbered 7, after V lost 4 bases and J lost 4 bases. The CDR3 has 15 residues. Germline V gene data show CDR1 as SGHTS and CDR2 as YDEGEE. The CDR3 DNA sequence: TGTGCCAGCAGCGTTGCCCGGACAGGGGGAGAGACCCAGTACTTC. Translation: CASSVARTGGETQYF.

The V call is TRBV10-3, the J call TRBJ2-7; 8 bases line up with TRBD1. Germline values: CDR1 ENHRY, CDR2 SYGVKD. V was pared by 10 bases and J by 3 bases, with 2 bases of the junction left unmatched. This CDR3 contains 11 residues. The CDR3 region has the DNA TGTGCCACCACAGGGGGCTACGAGCAGTACTTC. As protein: CATTGGYEQYF.

The V and J genes are TRBV7-2 and TRBJ1-1; 7 nucleotides agree with TRBD1. Per germline, CDR1 SGHTA and CDR2 FQGNSA. The V and J ends lost 3 bases and 2 bases, in that order; junction bases with no gene match: 12. There are 17 residues in the CDR3. The CDR3 DNA reads TGTGCCAGCAGCTTTACCCCGCTACAGGGGATAAACACTGAAGCTTTCTTT. Its translation is CASSFTPLQGINTEAFF.

This clone was seen more than once but under ten times. This chain connects TRBV6-2 or TRBV6-3 to TRBJ1-5; D possibly corresponds to TRBD1 (5 bases). The V gene's germline CDR1 is MNHEY and CDR2 SVGEGT. Trimming stripped 4 bases from V and 7 bases from J, with 20 bases between. There are 16 residues in the CDR3. CDR3 in DNA: TGTGCCAGCAGTTCCATGGCCGGGAGGGGCAGCCAGCCCCAGCATTTT. Translation: CASSSMAGRGSQPQHF.

This sequence joins TRBV5-6 and TRBJ1-2; D is perhaps TRBD1 (6 bases). The length of the CDR3 is 12 residues. V shed 4 bases and J shed 7 bases, with 11 bases lying between them. Germline-derived CDR1 and CDR2 are SGHDT and YYEEEE. CDR3 nucleotide sequence: TGTGCCAGCAGCAAAACAGGGACTGGCTACACCTTC. Residues: CASSKTGTGYTF.

The chain recombines TRBV20-1 with TRBJ2-7; D may be TRBD1 (6 bases). This CDR3 spans 13 amino acids. Germline CDR1 DFQATT, CDR2 SNEGSKA (reference sequence). V dropped 3 bases and J dropped 3 bases, with 12 bases sitting between them. The CDR3 bases are TGCAGTGCTAGTGAACAGGGTTTCTACGAGCAGTACTTC. Translated: CSASEQGFYEQYF.

This sequence joins TRBV27 and TRBJ2-7; TRBD1 agrees at 11 bases. Germline V lookup: CDR1 MNHEY, CDR2 SMNVEV (reference sequence). The CDR3 loop spans 14 amino acids. The CDR3 nucleotides are TGTTTATCCCGGAGGACAGGGGGCTTCCGGGAGCAGTACTTC. Protein sequence: CLSRRTGGFREQYF.

V and J are TRBV9 and TRBJ2-4, with D perhaps TRBD1 (6 bases). Germline CDR1 and CDR2: SGDLS and YYNGEE. Trimming shortened V by 0 bases and J by 9 bases, and 10 bases separated the two germline ends. The CDR3 length is 13 residues. Here the CDR3 reads CASSVAGAGIQYF. CDR3 coding DNA: TGTGCCAGCAGCGTAGCAGGGGCTGGCATTCAGTACTTC. Supplemented by reference TRBV9 and TRBJ2-4, the full variable domain reads DSGVTQTPKHLITATGQRVTLRCSPRSGDLSVYWYQQSLDQGLQFLIQYYNGEERAKGNILERFSAQQFPDLHSELNLSSLELGDSALYFCASSVAGAGIQYFGAGTRLSVL.

The V gene is TRBV4-2, the J gene TRBJ2-1; TRBD2 might be the D (7 bases). Germline V gives CDR1 LGHNA, CDR2 YNFKEQ. V shed 5 bases and J shed 9 bases, with 17 bases lying between them. CDR3 size: 14 residues. The CDR3 protein is CASSLGGERSEQFF. In DNA, the CDR3 is TGTGCCAGCAGCTTAGGGGGGGAGCGGAGTGAGCAGTTCTTC.

J is TRBJ1-5 and V is TRBV19; possible D gene TRBD1, 5 bases. The CDR3 sequence is 14 residues long. Trimming cost V 8 bases and J 7 bases, with 18 bases left between them. CDR1 and CDR2 (germline): LNHDA, SQIVND (reference sequence). CDR3 sequence (DNA): TGTGCCAGTTCGCGGGGCCAGGTTGGCCAGCCCCAGCATTTT. It is translated as CASSRGQVGQPQHF.